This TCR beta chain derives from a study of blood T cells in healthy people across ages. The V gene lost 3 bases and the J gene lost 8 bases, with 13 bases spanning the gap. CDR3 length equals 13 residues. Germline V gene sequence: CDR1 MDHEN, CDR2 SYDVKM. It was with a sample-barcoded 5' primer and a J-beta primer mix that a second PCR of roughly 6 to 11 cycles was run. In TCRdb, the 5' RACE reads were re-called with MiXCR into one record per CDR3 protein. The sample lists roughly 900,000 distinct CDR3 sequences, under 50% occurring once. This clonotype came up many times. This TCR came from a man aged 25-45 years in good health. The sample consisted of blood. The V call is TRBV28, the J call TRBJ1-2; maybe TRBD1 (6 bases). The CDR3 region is CASSLDTDRGYTF. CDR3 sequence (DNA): TGTGCCAGCAGTTTGGACACCGACAGGGGCTACACCTTC.